A single T cell receptor (beta chain) is shown here with its context. The data stem from a study of CD8+CD57+ T cells in acquired aplastic anemia. The wider study: Sorted CD4+ and CD8+ cells gave a mean 3.2 ug DNA, range roughly 0.2 to 27.4 ug.

V was clipped by 8 bases and J by 4 bases, with 17 bases between them. Germline CDR1 is LNHDA and CDR2 is SQIVND (reference sequence). There are 14 residues in the CDR3. The template for TCR beta VDJ and CDR3 sequence profiling was genomic DNA. TCRdb independently ran MiXCR on the reads; one entry per CDR3 protein. The data hold 200,000 to 300,000 distinct CDR3 sequences, with 82% observed a single time. Patients chosen for sequencing had shown CD8+CD57+ cell expansion by flow cytometry. The genes are TRBV19 and TRBJ1-1; D is uncertain. Sequenced sample: sorted CD4+, CD8+, or CD8+CD57+ T cells (not recorded which) from PBMCs. This TCR was recovered from a human donor with aplastic anemia. CDR3 nucleotide sequence: TGTGCCAGTCTGGACGGCGGACCGGTCACTGAAGCTTTCTTT. Amino acids: CASLDGGPVTEAFF.